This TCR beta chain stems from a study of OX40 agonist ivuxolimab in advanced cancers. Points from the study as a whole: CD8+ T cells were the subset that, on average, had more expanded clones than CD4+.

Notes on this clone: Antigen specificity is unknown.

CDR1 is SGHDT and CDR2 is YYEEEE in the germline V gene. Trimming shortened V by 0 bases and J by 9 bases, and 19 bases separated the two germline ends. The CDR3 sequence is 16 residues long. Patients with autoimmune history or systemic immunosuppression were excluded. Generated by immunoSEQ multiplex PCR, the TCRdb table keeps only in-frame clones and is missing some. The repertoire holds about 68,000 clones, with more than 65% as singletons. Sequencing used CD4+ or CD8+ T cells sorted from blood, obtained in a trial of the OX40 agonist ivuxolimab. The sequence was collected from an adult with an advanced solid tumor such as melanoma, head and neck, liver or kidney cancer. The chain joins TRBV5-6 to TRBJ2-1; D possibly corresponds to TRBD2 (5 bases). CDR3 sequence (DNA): TGTGCCAGCAGCTTGGCCGTCGTCCGGGATCTGGGTGAGCAGTTCTTC. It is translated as CASSLAVVRDLGEQFF.